This passage covers 22 T cell receptor beta chains from one sample sequenced in a study of blood T cell repertoires in COVID-19 (TCRdb year 2020). Libraries were constructed by the immunoSEQ multiplex PCR assay. The clones in this table, taken by TCRdb from immuneACCESS, are in-frame only. Not every clone is retained; where verified, under half of the shortfall comes from an unresolved V gene, and the cause of the rest is unknown. The sample has around 240,000 clones on record, roughly 85% of them singletons. The ten biggest clones cover over 0.95% of the sample. The material sequenced was peripheral blood. The source is a man in his forties with acute or convalescent COVID-19.

V usage is TRBV2 and J usage is TRBJ1-6; 11 positions agree with TRBD1. V trimming: 7 bases; J trimming: 7 bases; junction bases outside the gene matches: 6. This CDR3 is 15 amino acids long. CDR1 is SNHLY, CDR2 FYNNEI, per germline. The chain's CDR3 is CASKGDRGNNSPLHF. The CDR3 coding sequence is TGTGCCAGCAAGGGGGACAGGGGGAACAATTCACCCCTCCACTTT.

This chain joins TRBV19 and TRBJ1-1, with D tentatively TRBD1 (5 bases). V lost 2 bases to trimming and J lost 6 bases, with 13 bases between them. Germline lookup yields CDR1 LNHDA and CDR2 SQIVND (reference sequence). The CDR3 runs to 14 residues. The CDR3 DNA reads as TGTGCCAGTAGTATACGGAGCCAGGGTTCTGAAGCTTTCTTT. Translating gives CASSIRSQGSEAFF.

The chain combines TRBV4-2 with TRBJ1-2; 9 nucleotides line up with TRBD1. The CDR3 extends over 16 amino acids. Trimming at V came to 1 base and at J to 4 bases, leaving 7 bases not matched to a gene. Germline V gene sequence: CDR1 LGHNA, CDR2 YNFKEQ. CDR3 nucleotide sequence: TGTGCCAGCAGCCAAGGGCCCGGGACAGGGATCTATGGCTACACCTTC. It specifies CASSQGPGTGIYGYTF.

The rearrangement uses TRBV19 and TRBJ2-3, with 9 bases that match TRBD1. Germline loops: CDR1 LNHDA, CDR2 SQIVND (reference sequence). After removal of 4 bases from V and 2 bases from J, the junction contained 7 bases not matched to a gene. The length of the CDR3 is 16 residues. Here the CDR3 DNA reads TGTGCCAGTAGTAGTACAGGGGGCGCCCTCACAGATACGCAGTATTTT. Translating gives CASSSTGGALTDTQYF. The full variable domain, completed using reference TRBV19 and TRBJ2-3, is DGGITQSPKYLFRKEGQNVTLSCEQNLNHDAMYWYRQDPGQGLRLIYYSQIVNDFQKGDIAEGYSVSREKKESFPLTVTSAQKNPTAFYLCASSSTGGALTDTQYFGPGTRLTVL.

The chain links TRBV20-1 to TRBJ2-7; D remains ambiguous. This CDR3 has 10 amino acids. The germline V and J ends were trimmed by 6 bases and 7 bases, with 10 bases remaining between them. CDR1 and CDR2 from the germline V gene are DFQATT and SNEGSKA (reference sequence). Here the CDR3 reads CSAPPREQYF. As DNA, the CDR3 is TGCAGTGCCCCCCCCAGGGAGCAGTACTTC.

This chain uses TRBV18 with TRBJ2-1; 14 bases fit TRBD2. V shed 2 bases, J shed 9 bases, and the junction held 6 bases outside the gene matches. The CDR3 contains 16 residues. Germline-derived CDR1 and CDR2 are KGHSH and LQKENI. The CDR3 spells CASSPAGLAGGIEQFF. The CDR3 DNA reads TGTGCCAGCTCACCAGCCGGACTAGCGGGGGGCATTGAGCAGTTCTTC.

The chain recombines TRBV15 with TRBJ1-1; D is uncertain. Per the germline V gene, CDR1 is LNHNV and CDR2 is YYDKDF (reference sequence). V was shortened by 1 base and J by 9 bases, with 24 bases between the two germline ends. The CDR3 runs to 17 residues. The CDR3 loop is CATSRVIESAGTEQAFF. The CDR3 DNA reads as TGTGCCACCAGCAGAGTGATTGAGTCGGCAGGTACTGAGCAAGCTTTCTTT.

The J gene is TRBJ1-2, the V gene TRBV5-1; 8 positions agree with TRBD1. V lost 3 bases and J lost 0; bases outside the gene matches: 10. The CDR3 is made up of 17 amino acids. The germline V gene encodes CDR1 SGHRS and CDR2 YFSETQ. CDR3 nucleotides: TGCGCCAGCAGCTACGGAGGGGGACAGGCTTCTAACTATGGCTACACCTTC. Translating gives CASSYGGGQASNYGYTF.

The chain joins TRBV3-1 (or the pseudogene TRBV3-2) to TRBJ2-1; D not certain. V was cut by 1 base and J by 9 bases, with 7 bases left in between. Germline CDR1 and CDR2: LGHDT and YNNKEL (reference sequence). The CDR3 is 12 residues long. CDR3 in amino acids: CASSQASGEQFF. The CDR3, as DNA: TGTGCCAGCAGCCAAGCTTCCGGTGAGCAGTTCTTC.

The chain combines TRBV10-3 with TRBJ1-3; TRBD1 matches at 11 bases. From germline, CDR1 is ENHRY and CDR2 SYGVKD. The length of the CDR3 is 16 residues. The junction had 10 bases not matched to a gene; V was cut back by 11 bases and J by 1 base. The CDR3 bases are TGTGCCGCTCGGAGTGGGACAGGGGGTTCTGGAAACACCATATATTTT. Protein product: CAARSGTGGSGNTIYF.

The chain uses TRBV15 and TRBJ1-4, with 7 nucleotides matching TRBD1. Germline trimming cut 0 bases from V and 7 bases from J; bases unmatched to any gene: 11. Germline assignment: CDR1 LNHNV and CDR2 YYDKDF (reference sequence). The CDR3 is 17 residues long. The DNA for the CDR3 is TGTGCCACCAGCAGAGAAATCAAAACAGGGGATTTTGAAAAACTGTTTTTT. Translation: CATSREIKTGDFEKLFF.

The chain links TRBV9 to TRBJ2-3; 7 positions agree with TRBD2. CDR3 length equals 15 residues. Per germline, CDR1 SGDLS and CDR2 YYNGEE. J lost 5 bases, V lost 0 bases, and 6 bases had no gene match. CDR3 bases: TGTGCCAGCAGCGTAGGAGGAGTAGCGGGAGATACGCAGTATTTT. Its translation is CASSVGGVAGDTQYF.

This chain links TRBV24-1 with TRBJ1-2, with a weak D call TRBD1 (5 bases). CDR1 KGHDR and CDR2 SFDVKD come from the germline V gene. V was trimmed by 5 bases and J by 3 bases, leaving 9 bases between them. The CDR3 covers 13 residues. The CDR3: CATSVGVDYGYTF. The CDR3 DNA sequence: TGTGCCACCAGTGTAGGGGTTGACTATGGCTACACCTTC.

This sequence joins TRBV7-2 and TRBJ1-3; the match to TRBD1 covers 8 bases. This CDR3 spans 14 amino acids. The germline gives CDR1 SGHTA, CDR2 FQGNSA. V trimming: 5 bases; J trimming: 8 bases; junction bases outside the gene matches: 8. CDR3 in amino acids: CASSLGQGGDTIYF. In nucleotides, the CDR3 is TGTGCCAGCAGCCTCGGACAGGGAGGGGACACCATATATTTT.

This chain uses TRBV28 with TRBJ1-6, with 8 nucleotides matching TRBD1. The V gene end was trimmed by 3 bases and the J gene end by 6 bases; junction bases not matched to a gene: 10. The germline CDR1 and CDR2 sequences are MDHEN and SYDVKM. CDR3 length: 17 residues. This CDR3 reads CASSFDRGPYLNSPLHF. The DNA of the CDR3 is TGTGCCAGCAGTTTCGACAGGGGCCCGTACCTTAATTCACCCCTCCACTTT. Supplemented by reference TRBV28 and TRBJ1-6, the full variable domain reads DVKVTQSSRYLVKRTGEKVFLECVQDMDHENMFWYRQDPGLGLRLIYFSYDVKMKEKGDIPEGYSVSREKKERFSLILESASTNQTSMYLCASSFDRGPYLNSPLHFGNGTRLTVT.

This chain joins TRBV7-2 and TRBJ2-1; 11 nucleotides align to TRBD2. This CDR3 is built from 16 residues. Germline V gives CDR1 SGHTA, CDR2 FQGNSA. Germline trimming cut 1 base from V and 6 bases from J; bases unmatched to any gene: 5. This CDR3 reads CASSLVQLAGGNEQFF. The CDR3 nucleotides are TGTGCCAGCAGCTTAGTCCAGCTAGCGGGGGGCAATGAGCAGTTCTTC.

The V call is TRBV29-1, the J call TRBJ2-1, with 7 bases aligning to TRBD1. J lost 2 bases, V lost 6 bases, and 7 bases had no gene match. This CDR3 comprises 14 residues. The germline V gene encodes CDR1 SQVTM and CDR2 ANQGSEA. CDR3 region: CSVVGGFAYNEQFF. Written as DNA, the CDR3 is TGCAGCGTGGTAGGGGGCTTCGCCTACAATGAGCAGTTCTTC.

This chain joins TRBV10-2 and TRBJ1-4, with 8 bases fitting TRBD1. Per the germline V gene, CDR1 is WSHSY and CDR2 is SAAADI. Germline trimming cut 2 bases from V and 8 bases from J; bases unmatched to any gene: 1. This CDR3 comprises 13 residues. This chain's CDR3 is CASSETGGEKLFF. The CDR3 DNA reads as TGCGCCAGCAGTGAGACAGGGGGAGAAAAACTGTTTTTT.

This rearrangement joins TRBV7-2 to TRBJ1-6; 9 nucleotides align to TRBD1. CDR3 length: 14 amino acids. The J segment lost 9 bases and the V segment lost 3 bases, leaving 3 bases of the junction unmatched. CDR1 and CDR2 from the germline V gene are SGHTA and FQGNSA. The CDR3 coding sequence is TGTGCCAGCAGCTTGACAGGGGGGGGTTCACCCCTCCACTTT. Translated: CASSLTGGGSPLHF.

The chain carries TRBV7-3 and TRBJ1-1; 8 bases are a match to TRBD1. Germline lookup yields CDR1 SGHTA and CDR2 FQGTGA. Unmatched junction bases numbered 4, after V lost 5 bases and J lost 5 bases. The CDR3 is 13 amino acids. The CDR3 DNA reads as TGTGCCAGCAGCCACAGGGGGGATACTGAAGCTTTCTTT. Its translation is CASSHRGDTEAFF.

Regarding this clone: Other DNA sequences in this sample translate to the same CDR3. This rearrangement joins TRBV10-3 to TRBJ1-1, with TRBD1 as a possible D gene (6 bases). The germline CDR1 and CDR2 sequences are ENHRY and SYGVKD. V shed 0 bases and J shed 0 bases, with 8 bases lying between them. The CDR3 contains 15 residues. CDR3 sequence (DNA): TGTGCCATCAGTGAGTCGTCAGGGGTGAACACTGAAGCTTTCTTT. Translation: CAISESSGVNTEAFF.

The J gene is TRBJ2-2, the V gene TRBV7-2, with 8 bases that match TRBD2. Germline CDR1 reads SGHTA; CDR2 reads FQGNSA. V trimming: 5 bases; J trimming: 7 bases; junction bases outside the gene matches: 9. The CDR3 is 15 residues long. The CDR3 is CASSPTSVKGGELFF. The CDR3 DNA follows: TGTGCCAGCAGCCCGACTAGCGTCAAGGGCGGGGAGCTGTTTTTT.